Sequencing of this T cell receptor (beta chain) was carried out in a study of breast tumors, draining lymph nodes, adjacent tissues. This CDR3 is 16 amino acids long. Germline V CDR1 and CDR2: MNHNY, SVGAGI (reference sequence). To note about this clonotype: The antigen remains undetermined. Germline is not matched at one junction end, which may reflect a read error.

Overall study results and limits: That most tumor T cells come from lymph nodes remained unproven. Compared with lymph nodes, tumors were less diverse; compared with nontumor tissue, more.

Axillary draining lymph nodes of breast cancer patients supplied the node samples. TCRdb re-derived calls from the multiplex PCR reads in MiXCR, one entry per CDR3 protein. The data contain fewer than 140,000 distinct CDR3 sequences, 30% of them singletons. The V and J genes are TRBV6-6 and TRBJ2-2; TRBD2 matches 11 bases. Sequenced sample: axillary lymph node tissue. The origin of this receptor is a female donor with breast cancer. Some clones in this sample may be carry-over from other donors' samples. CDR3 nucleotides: TGTGCCAGCAGTTCGCCGACTAGCGGGGTAACCGGGGAACTGTTTTTT. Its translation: CASSSPTSGVTGELFF.